This record concerns one T cell receptor (beta chain) sequence. This specimen belongs to a study of T cell responses to AZD1222 COVID-19 vaccine. Produced via immunoSEQ multiplex PCR; TCRdb's table is partial and in-frame only. The table includes roughly 180,000 clones, over 70% detected once. Germline V lookup: CDR1 SEHNR, CDR2 FQNEAQ (reference sequence). With 5 bases clipped from V and 3 bases from J, the junction kept 8 bases outside the gene matches. This CDR3 is built from 15 residues. The sample consisted of peripheral blood, taken on day 0 of MenACWY control vaccination. The rearrangement links TRBV7-9 to TRBJ2-7; the match to TRBD1 covers 9 bases. This TCR came from an adult in good health. CDR3 region: CASSTRQGVIYEQYF. In nucleotides, the CDR3 is TGTGCCAGCAGCACCAGACAGGGGGTTATCTACGAGCAGTACTTC.